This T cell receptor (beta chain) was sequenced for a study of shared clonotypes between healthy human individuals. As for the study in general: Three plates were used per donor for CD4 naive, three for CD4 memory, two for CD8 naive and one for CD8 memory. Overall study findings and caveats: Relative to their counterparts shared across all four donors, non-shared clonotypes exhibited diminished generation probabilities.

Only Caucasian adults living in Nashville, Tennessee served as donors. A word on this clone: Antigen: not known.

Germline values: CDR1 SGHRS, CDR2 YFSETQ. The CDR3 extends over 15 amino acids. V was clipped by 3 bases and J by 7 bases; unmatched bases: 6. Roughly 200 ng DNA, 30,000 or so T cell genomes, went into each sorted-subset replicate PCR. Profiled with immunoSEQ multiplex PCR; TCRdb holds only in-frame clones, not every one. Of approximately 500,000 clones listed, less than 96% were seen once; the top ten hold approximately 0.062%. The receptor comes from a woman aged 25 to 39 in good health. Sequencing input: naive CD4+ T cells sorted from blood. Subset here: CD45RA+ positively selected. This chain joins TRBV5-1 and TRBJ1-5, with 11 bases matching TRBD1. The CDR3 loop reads CASSWGTGGFQPQHF. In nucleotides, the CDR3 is TGCGCCAGCAGCTGGGGGACAGGGGGTTTCCAGCCCCAGCATTTT.